This T cell receptor beta chain was captured in a study of OX40 agonist ivuxolimab in advanced cancers. Whole-study context: Patients received ivuxolimab, an intravenous treatment, every 2 weeks at 0.01 to 10 mg/kg.

Trimming removed 6 bases at V and 6 bases at J, with 12 bases between. Per the germline V gene, CDR1 is MNHNY and CDR2 is SVGAGI (reference sequence). CDR3 length: 13 amino acids. Findings and caveats of the study: Compared with CD4+, CD8+ T cells on average had more expanded clones.

The sample holds one count of this clone. What it recognizes is unknown. Here immunoSEQ multiplex PCR was the method, and the copy in TCRdb shows in-frame clones only, minus some. Of about 69,000 clones in the sample, approximately 89% are singletons; the top ten hold 0.25% to 0.35%. The specimen was CD4+ or CD8+ T cells sorted from blood, collected in a trial of the OX40 agonist ivuxolimab. This clonotype was obtained from an adult with an advanced solid tumor such as melanoma, head and neck, liver or kidney cancer. The V and J genes are TRBV6-6 and TRBJ2-1, with D possibly TRBD2 on 5 matching bases. CDR3 amino acids: CASSTRVVNEQFF. The DNA for the CDR3 is TGTGCCAGCAGCACGAGGGTTGTCAATGAGCAGTTCTTC.